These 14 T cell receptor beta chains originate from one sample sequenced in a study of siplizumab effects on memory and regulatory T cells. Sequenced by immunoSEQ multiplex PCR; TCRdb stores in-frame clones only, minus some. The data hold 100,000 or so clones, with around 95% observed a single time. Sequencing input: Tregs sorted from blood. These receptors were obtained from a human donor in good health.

The CDR3 DNA sequence: TGCGCCAGCAGCCCCGCAGGGATAATTTACGAGCAGTACTTC. Protein product: CASSPAGIIYEQYF. The chain has TRBV10-2 and TRBJ2-7, with D tentatively TRBD1 (5 bases). CDR1 and CDR2 from the germline V gene are WSHSY and SAAADI. The CDR3 extends over 14 amino acids. V was clipped by 6 bases and J by 4 bases, with 16 bases between them.

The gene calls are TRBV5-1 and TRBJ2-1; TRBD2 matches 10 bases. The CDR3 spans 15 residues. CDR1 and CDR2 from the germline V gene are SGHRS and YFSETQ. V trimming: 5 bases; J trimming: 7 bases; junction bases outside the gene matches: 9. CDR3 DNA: TGCGCCAGCAGGGGAAGCGGGAGGGCCGTTAATGAGCAGTTCTTC. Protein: CASRGSGRAVNEQFF.

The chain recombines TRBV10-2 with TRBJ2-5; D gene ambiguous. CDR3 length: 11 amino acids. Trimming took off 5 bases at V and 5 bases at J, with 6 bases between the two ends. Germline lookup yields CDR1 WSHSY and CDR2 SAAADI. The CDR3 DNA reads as TGCGCCAGCAGTCGGCGGGAGACCCAGTACTTC. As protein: CASSRRETQYF.

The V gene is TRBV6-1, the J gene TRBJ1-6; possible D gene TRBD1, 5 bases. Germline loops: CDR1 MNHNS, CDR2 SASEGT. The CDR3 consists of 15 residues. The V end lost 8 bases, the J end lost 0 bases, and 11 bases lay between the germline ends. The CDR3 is CASAPGGSYNSPLHF. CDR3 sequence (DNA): TGTGCCAGCGCCCCCGGGGGCTCCTATAATTCACCCCTCCACTTT.

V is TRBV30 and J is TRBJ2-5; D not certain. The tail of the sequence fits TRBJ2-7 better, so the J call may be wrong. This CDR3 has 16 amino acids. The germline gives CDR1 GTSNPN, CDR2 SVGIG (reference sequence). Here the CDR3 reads CAWSVFIGSRSYEQYF. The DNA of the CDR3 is TGTGCCTGGAGTGTATTCATTGGCAGCCGCTCCTACGAGCAGTACTTC.

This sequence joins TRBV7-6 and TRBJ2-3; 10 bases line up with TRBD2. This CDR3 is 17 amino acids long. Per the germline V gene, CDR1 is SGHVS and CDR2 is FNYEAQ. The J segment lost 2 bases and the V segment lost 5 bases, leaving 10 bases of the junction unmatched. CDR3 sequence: CASSLGPTSGFTDTQYF. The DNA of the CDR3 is TGTGCCAGCAGCCTGGGGCCGACTAGCGGGTTCACAGATACGCAGTATTTT.

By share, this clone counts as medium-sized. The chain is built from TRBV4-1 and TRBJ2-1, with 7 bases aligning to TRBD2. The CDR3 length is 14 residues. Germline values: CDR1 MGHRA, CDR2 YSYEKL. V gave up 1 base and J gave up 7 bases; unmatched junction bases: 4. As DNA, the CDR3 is TGCGCCAGCAGCCAAGGGGGAGGGCTAAATGAGCAGTTCTTC. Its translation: CASSQGGGLNEQFF.

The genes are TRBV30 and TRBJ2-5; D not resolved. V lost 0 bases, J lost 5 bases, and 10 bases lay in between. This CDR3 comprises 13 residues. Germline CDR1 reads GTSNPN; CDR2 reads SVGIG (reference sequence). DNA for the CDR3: TGTGCCTGGAGTGTGCTCAGGCGGGAGACCCAGTACTTC. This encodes CAWSVLRRETQYF.

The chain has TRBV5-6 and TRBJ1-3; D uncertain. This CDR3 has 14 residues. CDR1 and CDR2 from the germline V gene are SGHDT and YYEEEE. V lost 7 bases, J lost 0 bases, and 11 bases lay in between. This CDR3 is CASRATFSGNTIYF. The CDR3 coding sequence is TGTGCCAGCCGGGCCACCTTCTCTGGAAACACCATATATTTT.

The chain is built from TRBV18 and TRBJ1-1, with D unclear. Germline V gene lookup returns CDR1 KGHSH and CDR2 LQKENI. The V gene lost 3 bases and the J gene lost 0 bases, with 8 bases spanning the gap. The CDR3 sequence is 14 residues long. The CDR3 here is CASSPPFMNTEAFF. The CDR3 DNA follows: TGTGCCAGCTCACCTCCATTTATGAACACTGAAGCTTTCTTT.

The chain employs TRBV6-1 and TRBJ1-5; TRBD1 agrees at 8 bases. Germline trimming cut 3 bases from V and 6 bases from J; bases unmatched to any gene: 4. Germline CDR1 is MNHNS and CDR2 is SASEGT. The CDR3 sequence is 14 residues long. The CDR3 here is CASSDRTGIQPQHF. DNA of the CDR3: TGTGCCAGCAGTGATCGGACAGGGATTCAGCCCCAGCATTTT.

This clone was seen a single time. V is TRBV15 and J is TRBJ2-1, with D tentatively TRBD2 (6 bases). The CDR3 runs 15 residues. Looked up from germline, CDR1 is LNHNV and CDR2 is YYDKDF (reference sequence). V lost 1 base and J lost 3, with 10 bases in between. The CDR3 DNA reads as TGTGCCACCAGCAGAGGTGGGGGACTCTACAATGAGCAGTTCTTC. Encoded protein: CATSRGGGLYNEQFF.

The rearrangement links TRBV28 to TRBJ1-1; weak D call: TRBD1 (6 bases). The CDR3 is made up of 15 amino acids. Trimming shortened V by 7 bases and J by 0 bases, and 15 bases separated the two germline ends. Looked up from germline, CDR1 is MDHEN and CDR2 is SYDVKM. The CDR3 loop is CASTQSGVLNTEAFF. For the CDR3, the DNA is TGTGCCAGCACTCAATCAGGGGTTTTGAACACTGAAGCTTTCTTT.

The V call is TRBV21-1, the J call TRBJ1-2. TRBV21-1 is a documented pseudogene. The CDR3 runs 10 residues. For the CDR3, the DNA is TGTGCCAGCAGGCCTGAAGGCTACACCTTC. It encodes CASRPEGYTF.